The TCR beta chain described here comes from a study of tumor-infiltrating lymphocytes in primary liver carcinoma (TCRdb year 2017). At the level of the whole study: The five patients, three men and two women aged 30 to 69 years, had hepatocellular carcinoma (four) or combined HCC and intrahepatic cholangiocarcinoma (one). The five patients had tumors of stage T1-T3 N0M0, with maximum diameters ranging from about 4 to 11 cm. Samples yielded roughly 3.65 to 7.5 million productive TCRbeta reads; read depth did not differ significantly between tissue types. TCRbeta repertoire sequencing, expression microarrays and whole-exome sequencing were combined in the study across five regions of each liver tumor, with adjacent normal tissue and blood also included. A total of approximately 35 specimens from 5 patients, comprising roughly 25 tumor regions, 5 adjacent noncancerous liver tissues and 5 peripheral blood samples, were covered by TCRbeta repertoire sequencing. Agilent mRNA microarray profiling was performed on the 25 to 30 tumor region samples to relate TCRbeta repertoire diversity to the local molecular phenotype. Reproducibility between technical replicate repertoires was high, with correlation coefficients above 0.95 and mean shared-clone rates about 0.91. What the authors observed across the whole study: The study included only five patients, and the authors note findings should be validated in a larger study. Because sequencing covered only the TCR beta chain and unpaired alpha chains were not captured, true repertoire diversity is likely underestimated. Because the samples were bulk and unsorted, CD4+ and CD8+ T cell repertoires could not be compared. Consistent with antigen-driven expansion, pairs of tumor regions showed higher repertoire overlap (mean roughly 36%) than either tumor-adjacent pairs (about 17%) or tumor-blood pairs (roughly 15%). Only about 8-24% of top clones were present in all five regions of a tumor, suggesting spatial heterogeneity of tumor-infiltrating T cells. The top 250 clones made up a significantly larger repertoire fraction in tumors than in blood (p = 0.039).

Including cysteine and phenylalanine, the CDR3 has 15 amino acids. Only the CDR3 portion is preserved as DNA: 45 bases, with reading frame beginning at the first base. CDR1 SGHAT and CDR2 FQNNGV were looked up in the germline V gene. V and J lose 1 base and 6 bases, and a span of 14 bases separates them. Total RNA and DNA were co-extracted without cell sorting from 20-30 mg of bulk tissue using the AllPrep DNA/RNA mini kit. About 5 patients with histopathologically diagnosed primary liver carcinoma underwent surgical resection in China between late 2015 and 2016. At the time of sampling, the patients were treatment-naive and had chronic HBV infection. Five spatially separated regions were sampled from each tumor: the superior, inferior, left-lateral and right-lateral poles, plus the tumor centre. More than 85% viable tumor cells were found by histology in every tumor sample. Each fresh piece of tumor and adjacent tissue was cut in two, with one half stored in RNAlater at -80 degrees C and the other half sent for histology.

About this clonotype itself: Its antigen remains undetermined. The sample holds no much larger clone one base away, and base qualities are not on file.

Starting from about 550 ng total RNA, TCRbeta-specific cDNA was produced by reverse transcription with a constant-region primer and ProtoScript II reverse transcriptase. Construction of the TCRbeta libraries relied on three nested rounds of multiplex PCR, following a slightly modified ARM-PCR procedure. Each of the first two PCR rounds ran for approximately 10 cycles using multiplex TRBV1-TRBV30 forward primers together with a Cbeta reverse primer. Sample barcodes and Illumina adapters were attached in a final 25-cycle PCR using Deep VentR polymerase. Before sequencing, amplicons between 200 and 500 bp were purified from gel using a QIAquick gel extraction kit. The TCRbeta amplicons were sequenced with 250-bp paired-end reads on an Illumina HiSeq 2500. For the original study's pipeline: Quality trimming of reads was performed with Trimmomatic v0.33, and paired reads were merged with FLASH v1.2.11 so that full CDR3 sequences could be recovered. V, D and J germline segments were assigned to the rearranged TCRbeta sequences using MiGEC v1.2.1b. Clonotype statistics, along with Shannon-Wiener diversity indices, were calculated using VDJtools v1.0.0. Except for diversity analysis, only each sample's 250 most abundant clonotypes were used in subsequent analyses to reduce sampling bias. The public reads were run again by TCRdb, first through fastp at Q25 and then through MiXCR, and only productive beta chains were kept. Each entry merges the rows of one CDR3 protein and shows their most common DNA and genes. The V and J calls here are based on TCRdb, not the publication. For this sample there are approximately 120,000 distinct CDR3 sequences; around 64% appear just once. The top ten constitute 7% to 10% of the sample.

The material sequenced was liver tumor tissue from sampling region 3. The sample's cell subset or site label, decoded: tumor region T3, left-lateral pole. The V and J genes are TRBV11-2 and TRBJ2-3; TRBD1 might be the D gene, on 5 matching bases. The source is a woman aged 60-75 years with primary liver carcinoma and hepatitis B virus infection. Here the CDR3 is given as CASSLGGWSNDTQYF. The nucleotide sequence reads as follows: TGTGCCAGCAGCTTAGGGGGCTGGTCGAATGATACGCAGTATTTT.